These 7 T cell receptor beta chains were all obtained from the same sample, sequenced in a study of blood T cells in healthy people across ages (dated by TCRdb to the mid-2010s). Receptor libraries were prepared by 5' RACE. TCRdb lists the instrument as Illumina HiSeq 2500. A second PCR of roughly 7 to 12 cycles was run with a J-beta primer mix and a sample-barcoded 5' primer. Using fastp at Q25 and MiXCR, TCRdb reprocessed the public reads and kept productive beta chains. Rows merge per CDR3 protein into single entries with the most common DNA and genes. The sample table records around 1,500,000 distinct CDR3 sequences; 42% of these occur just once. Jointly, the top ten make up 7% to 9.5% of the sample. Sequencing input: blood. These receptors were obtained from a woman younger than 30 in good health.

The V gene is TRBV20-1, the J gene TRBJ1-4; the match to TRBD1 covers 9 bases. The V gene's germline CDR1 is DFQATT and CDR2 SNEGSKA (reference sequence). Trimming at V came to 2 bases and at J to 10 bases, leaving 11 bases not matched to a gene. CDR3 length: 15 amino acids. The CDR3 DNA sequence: TGCAGTGCTAGATCTGGGACAGGGTCCCCCGGAAAACTGTTTTTT. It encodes CSARSGTGSPGKLFF.

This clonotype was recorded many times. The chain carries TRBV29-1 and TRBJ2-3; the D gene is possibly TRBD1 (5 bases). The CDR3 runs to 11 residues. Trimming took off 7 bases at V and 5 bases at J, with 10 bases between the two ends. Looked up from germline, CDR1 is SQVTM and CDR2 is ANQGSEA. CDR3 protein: CSGGIGDTQYF. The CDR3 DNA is TGCAGCGGGGGCATTGGAGATACGCAGTATTTT.

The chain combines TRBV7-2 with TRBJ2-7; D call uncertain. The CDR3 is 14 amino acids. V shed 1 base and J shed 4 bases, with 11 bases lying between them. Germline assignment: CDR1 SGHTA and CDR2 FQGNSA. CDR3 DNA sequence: TGTGCCAGCAGCTTAGGGGCCTTACTATACGAGCAGTACTTC. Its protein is CASSLGALLYEQYF.

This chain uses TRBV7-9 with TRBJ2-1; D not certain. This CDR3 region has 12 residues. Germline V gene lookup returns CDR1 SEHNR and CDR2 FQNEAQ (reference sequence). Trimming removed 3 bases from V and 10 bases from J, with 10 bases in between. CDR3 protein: CASSLGLWEQFF. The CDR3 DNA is TGTGCCAGCAGCTTGGGTCTCTGGGAGCAGTTCTTC.

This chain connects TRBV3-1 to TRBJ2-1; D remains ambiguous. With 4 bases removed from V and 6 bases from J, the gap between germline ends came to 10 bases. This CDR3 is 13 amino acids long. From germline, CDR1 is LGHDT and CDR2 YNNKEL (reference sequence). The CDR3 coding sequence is TGTGCCAGCAGCCCTTACTTAGCCAATGAGCAGTTCTTC. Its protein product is CASSPYLANEQFF.

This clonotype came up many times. The CDR3 protein is CASSVGTSGNEQFF. The CDR3 DNA follows: TGTGCCAGCAGCGTAGGGACTAGCGGCAATGAGCAGTTCTTC. The chain couples TRBV9 to TRBJ2-1; 10 bases agree with TRBD2. This CDR3 region has 14 residues. Germline lookup yields CDR1 SGDLS and CDR2 YYNGEE. The V gene end was trimmed by 0 bases and the J gene end by 6 bases; junction bases not matched to a gene: 0.

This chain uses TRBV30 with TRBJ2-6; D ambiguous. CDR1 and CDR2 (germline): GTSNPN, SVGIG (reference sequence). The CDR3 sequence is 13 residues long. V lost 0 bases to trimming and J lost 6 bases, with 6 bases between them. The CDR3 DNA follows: TGTGCCTGGAGTGTGAACACGGCCAACGTCCTGACTTTC. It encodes CAWSVNTANVLTF.